One sample yielded the 4 T cell receptor beta chains listed below, sequenced in a study of spatial heterogeneity in lung cancer. As for time point: sample taken at primary tumor resection. Unsorted whole RNA from tumor, nontumor lung or frozen PBMC underwent sequencing. One entry per CDR3 protein, called by TCRdb with MiXCR from the 5' RACE reads. The data hold some 52,000 distinct CDR3 sequences, with 6% to 9% observed a single time. The sequencing here drew on PBMCs, taken at surgery. Every receptor here comes from a female donor with early-stage non-small cell lung cancer.

This clonotype appeared many times. The J gene is TRBJ1-5, the V gene TRBV3-1; D possibly corresponds to TRBD1 (5 bases). Per the germline V gene, CDR1 is LGHDT and CDR2 is YNNKEL (reference sequence). This CDR3 spans 14 amino acids. V shed 1 base and J shed 4 bases, with 8 bases lying between them. The CDR3 reads CASSQGRVNQPQHF. The CDR3 DNA reads as TGTGCCAGCAGCCAAGGCAGGGTGAATCAGCCCCAGCATTTT.

There are many counts of this clonotype. The genes are TRBV1 and TRBJ2-5; the D call TRBD2 from the table was never checked on the DNA. TRBV1 is reported as a pseudogene. The CDR3 has 17 amino acids. The CDR3 is CTSSQGSSGGWGETQYF. The CDR3 DNA reads TGCACCAGCAGCCAAGGGTCTAGCGGGGGCTGGGGAGAGACCCAGTACTTC.

This clonotype appeared many times. The V gene is TRBV21-1, the J gene TRBJ2-2. TRBV21-1 is labeled a pseudogene. This CDR3 has 10 residues. The CDR3 here is CASPSGELFF. The CDR3 DNA sequence: TGTGCCAGCCCCAGCGGGGAGCTGTTTTTT.

This clonotype was counted ten times or more. V usage is TRBV2 and J usage is TRBJ1-1; D gene ambiguous. With 8 bases removed from V and 4 bases from J, the gap between germline ends came to 17 bases. The CDR3 has 14 amino acids. Per the germline V gene, CDR1 is SNHLY and CDR2 is FYNNEI. CDR3 in DNA: TGTGCCAGCTCCGAGCACGTTACGTCCACTGAAGCTTTCTTT. It translates to CASSEHVTSTEAFF.